Below, one TCR beta chain is given with its context. The target antigen is unknown. Profiled with immunoSEQ multiplex PCR; TCRdb holds only in-frame clones, not every one. Seen here are more than 140,000 clones, roughly 89% observed once, and the top ten hold 3% to 3.5%. The data belong to a study of cytomegalovirus exposure and HLA in healthy donors. Germline-derived CDR1 and CDR2 are MGHRA and YSYEKL. CDR3 length: 13 residues. V was clipped by 11 bases and J by 5 bases; unmatched bases: 8. Study results and caveats: Subsequent analysis found a tendency for first-cohort TCR clusters to co-occur within the 95 to 150 validation repertoires. It was reportedly the case that the classifier diagnosed cytomegalovirus status with high specificity and sensitivity.

The chain uses TRBV4-1 and TRBJ2-3, with 9 bases fitting TRBD2. The clonotype was recovered from a woman aged 18-30 years in good health and CMV-seropositive. Sequencing was done on a sample of PBMCs. DNA for the CDR3: TGCGCCTCAAGGAAGCGGGAGGTAGATACGCAGTATTTT. Its translation is CASRKREVDTQYF.